Listed below are T cell receptor beta chains from one sample, sequenced in a study of T cell responses to AZD1222 COVID-19 vaccine. TCRdb's copy holds only in-frame clones and misses some; the assay was immunoSEQ multiplex PCR. The sample contains 75,000 to 95,000 clones, 80% to 90% of which appear only once. The material sequenced was peripheral blood, taken on day 0 of AZD1222 vaccination. These receptors all come from an adult in good health. The CDR3 runs from the conserved cysteine through the conserved F or W. Fields, in order: J gene, clone size, D gene, V gene, CDR3 length, CDR3 DNA, CDR3 protein. The D gene is left open where the match is weak. Size is omitted from some rows. Given values are once, few, many or a class for expanded clones.

TRBJ1-6	.	.	TRBV5-6	15	TGTGCCAGCAGCTTCGGGACGGGGGGGAATTCACCCCTCCACTTT	CASSFGTGGNSPLHF
TRBJ1-5	.	.	TRBV2	14	TGTGCCAGCGAAGGGCAGGCTAGCAATCAGCCCCAGCATTTT	CASEGQASNQPQHF
TRBJ1-4	.	TRBD1	TRBV29-1	14	TGCAGCGTAGGGCGGGACAGTAATAATGAAAAACTGTTTTTT	CSVGRDSNNEKLFF
TRBJ1-2	few	TRBD1	TRBV7-3	14	TGTGCCAGCAGCGGGGACAGCAATAACTATGGCTACACCTTC	CASSGDSNNYGYTF
TRBJ1-5	few	.	TRBV7-2	17	TGTGCCAGCAGCTCACATAAAACGGGGCCTCCGGAATGGCCCCAGCATTTT	CASSSHKTGPPEWPQHF
TRBJ2-7	.	TRBD1	TRBV19	14	TGTGCCAGTAGTATGACAGGGTACGACTACGAGCAGTACTTC	CASSMTGYDYEQYF
TRBJ2-2	.	.	TRBV9	18	TGTGCCAGCAGCCCCCACTTGATCGTGCAGGGCTACACCGGGGAGCTGTTTTTT	CASSPHLIVQGYTGELFF
TRBJ1-2	.	TRBD1	TRBV7-9	14	TGTGCCAGCAGCTTTGGGGGACAGGGACGTGGCTACACCTTC	CASSFGGQGRGYTF
TRBJ2-2	.	TRBD1	TRBV6-4	14	TGTGCCAGCAGTGACAGGGGGCGAACCGGGGAGCTGTTTTTT	CASSDRGRTGELFF
TRBJ2-2	.	.	TRBV4-1	15	TGCGCCAGCAGCCAAGTTGATCGGAACACCGGGGAGCTGTTTTTT	CASSQVDRNTGELFF
TRBJ2-7	.	TRBD1	TRBV11-2	14	TGTGCCAGCAGCTTGGGGACAGGGGTCTACGAGCAGTACTTC	CASSLGTGVYEQYF
TRBJ2-7	.	.	TRBV29-1	12	TGCAGCGTTGTGTACAGGGGAGGCGAGCAGTACTTC	CSVVYRGGEQYF
TRBJ2-7	.	.	TRBV2	13	TGTGCCAGCAGTACTGTCAGGTGGTACGAGCAGTACTTC	CASSTVRWYEQYF
TRBJ2-7	few	TRBD2	TRBV20-1	16	TGCAGTGCTAGTGGGGTAGCGGGGGCCTTACCCTACGAGCAGTACTTC	CSASGVAGALPYEQYF
TRBJ2-7	.	TRBD2	TRBV7-2	19	TGTGCCAGCAGCTTAGTTTCGTCTGGACTAGCGGGACCTTCCTACGAGCAGTACTTC	CASSLVSSGLAGPSYEQYF
TRBJ1-4	once	TRBD1	TRBV7-2	15	TGTGCCAGCAGCGTACAGGGGGCGCGAAGTGAAAAACTGTTTTTT	CASSVQGARSEKLFF
TRBJ1-4	few	.	TRBV5-5	15	TGTGCCAGCAGCCAGACAGGCCTCTCTAATGAAAAACTGTTTTTT	CASSQTGLSNEKLFF
TRBJ1-2	.	.	TRBV9	15	TGTGCCAGCAGCCCCACCGGGGGGTTCAACTATGGCTACACCTTC	CASSPTGGFNYGYTF